This T cell receptor beta chain was captured in a study of T-cell reconstitution after alpha-beta-depleted transplantation in children. The library targeted TCRbeta and was prepared with unique molecular identifiers. TCRdb fed the PCR reads into MiXCR, producing one record per CDR3 protein. The sample carries roughly 100,000 distinct CDR3 sequences, approximately 9.2% recorded once. In its sample, this clonotype was seen many times. The sequenced sample was PBMCs from the stem cell graft donor, obtained from the stem cell graft. The receptor's source is a human donor who donated a stem cell graft to a child with congenital amegakaryocytic thrombocytopenia.

CDR3 in amino acids: CASNRDRPGYGYTF. The CDR3 coding sequence is TGCGCCAGCAACCGGGACCGCCCCGGTTATGGCTACACCTTC. The rearrangement joins TRBV5-1 to TRBJ1-2; the D gene is possibly TRBD1 (5 bases). The CDR3 consists of 14 residues. Trimming removed 6 bases from V and 5 bases from J, with 17 bases in between. Germline CDR1 SGHRS, CDR2 YFSETQ.